This TCR beta chain is from a study of blood T cell repertoires in COVID-19. Generated by immunoSEQ multiplex PCR, the TCRdb table keeps only in-frame clones and is missing some. The repertoire includes approximately 92,000 clones, around nine tenths of them detected once, and approximately 20% sits in the top ten. V shed 11 bases and J shed 3 bases, with 23 bases lying between them. The CDR3 is 16 amino acids. Germline V gene lookup returns CDR1 MDHEN and CDR2 SYDVKM. This clonotype originated in a woman between 55 and 75 years old with COVID-19, enrolled during active disease. Specimen: peripheral blood. The genes are TRBV28 and TRBJ1-5; TRBD1 is a possible D gene (6 bases). CDR3 loop: CASRGGGNAHNQPQHF. In DNA form, the CDR3 reads TGTGCCTCACGAGGCGGGGGCAACGCCCACAATCAGCCCCAGCATTTT.